These 5 T cell receptor beta chains were all obtained from the same sample, sequenced in a study of breast tumors, draining lymph nodes, adjacent tissues. One entry per CDR3 protein, called by TCRdb with MiXCR from the multiplex PCR reads. This table has over 130,000 distinct CDR3 sequences, 30% to 35% appearing once. The lymph nodes were axillary draining lymph nodes from breast cancer patients. Input material: axillary lymph node tissue. Source of these receptors: a female donor with breast cancer. Some clones in this sample may be carry-over from other donors' samples.

This clonotype appeared many times. The chain couples TRBV7-8 to TRBJ2-5; 10 bases are a match to TRBD2. V shed 1 base and J 2 bases; nucleotides not matched to a gene: 4. This CDR3 has 16 residues. Germline V lookup: CDR1 SGHVS, CDR2 FQNEAQ. The CDR3 DNA reads as TGTGCCAGCAGCTTAGGCCCTAGCGGGGGACAAGAGACCCAGTACTTC. Translation: CASSLGPSGGQETQYF.

This clonotype was seen just once. The junction and the germline gene differ at one end; a read error may be behind it. The chain uses TRBV6-6 and TRBJ2-7, with a weak D call TRBD1 (6 bases). The CDR3 totals 16 residues. CDR1 MNHNY and CDR2 SVGAGI come from the germline V gene (reference sequence). The CDR3 region is CASSHPRGTSSYEQCF. CDR3 nucleotide sequence: TGTGCCAGCAGTCACCCGAGGGGGACAAGCTCCTACGAGCAGTGCTTC.

The V and J genes are TRBV7-2 and TRBJ1-3; D uncertain. CDR1 and CDR2 from the germline V gene are SGHTA and FQGNSA. The CDR3 runs 12 residues. Trimming took off 1 base at V and 6 bases at J, with 4 bases between the two ends. CDR3 protein: CASSLVPNTIYF. CDR3 bases: TGTGCCAGCAGCTTAGTCCCAAACACCATATATTTT.

This clonotype was seen many times. This chain links TRBV19 with TRBJ1-2; D is perhaps TRBD1 (5 bases). CDR1 and CDR2 from the germline V gene are LNHDA and SQIVND (reference sequence). V lost 4 bases and J 2 bases, leaving 11 bases between the germline ends. The CDR3 is 14 amino acids. The CDR3 nucleotides are TGTGCCAGTAGTACCCCGGGGGTCAACTATGGCTACACCTTC. Protein sequence: CASSTPGVNYGYTF.

In this sample, this clonotype turned up many times. The genes are TRBV5-1 and TRBJ2-4; D possibly uses TRBD1 or TRBD2 (5 bases each). CDR1 and CDR2 from the germline V gene are SGHRS and YFSETQ. The V end lost 4 bases, the J end lost 8 bases, and 19 bases lay between the germline ends. The CDR3 length is 15 residues. The CDR3 region is CASSPGQGVVHIQYF. CDR3 in DNA: TGCGCCAGCAGCCCAGGGCAGGGAGTTGTGCACATTCAGTACTTC.